This entry is about one T cell receptor (beta chain). The PCR contained 60 Vbeta and 13 Jbeta primers. The method was immunoSEQ multiplex PCR; TCRdb's version includes in-frame clones alone and lacks a portion of them. The data show around 130,000 clones, with roughly 87% seen just once and approximately 1.5% held by the top ten. These data originate in a study of cytomegalovirus exposure and HLA in healthy donors. V was clipped by 3 bases and J by 7 bases, with 12 bases between them. CDR3 size: 13 residues. In germline, CDR1 is SGHTA, CDR2 FQGNSA. Material: PBMCs. The TCR comes from a woman aged 18-29 years in good health and CMV-seronegative. The chain uses TRBV7-2 and TRBJ1-2; D is possibly TRBD1 (5 bases). CDR3 protein: CASSFGRAFGYTF. DNA of the CDR3: TGTGCCAGCAGCTTTGGCAGGGCGTTTGGCTACACCTTC.